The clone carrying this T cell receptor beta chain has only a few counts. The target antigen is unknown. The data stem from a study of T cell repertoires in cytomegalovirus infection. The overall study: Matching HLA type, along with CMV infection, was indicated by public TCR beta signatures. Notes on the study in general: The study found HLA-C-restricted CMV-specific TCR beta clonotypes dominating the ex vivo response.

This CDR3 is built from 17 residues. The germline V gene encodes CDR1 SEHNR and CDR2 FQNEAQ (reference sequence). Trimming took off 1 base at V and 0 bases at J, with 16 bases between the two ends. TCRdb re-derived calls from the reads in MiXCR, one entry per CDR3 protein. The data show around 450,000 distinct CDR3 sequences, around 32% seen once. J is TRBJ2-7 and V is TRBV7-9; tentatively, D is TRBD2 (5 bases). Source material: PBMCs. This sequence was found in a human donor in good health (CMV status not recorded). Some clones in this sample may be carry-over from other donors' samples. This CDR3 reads CASSLGSGITNSYEQYF. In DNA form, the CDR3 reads TGTGCCAGCAGCTTAGGGTCCGGGATAACCAACTCCTACGAGCAGTACTTC.